This T cell receptor (beta chain) was identified in a study of blood T cells in healthy people across ages. Overall study findings and caveats: More naive CD4+ cells and higher diversity marked long-lived donors relative to aged donors.

To note about this clonotype: No antigen is known for it.

There are 15 residues in the CDR3. V was pared by 7 bases and J by 7 bases, with 12 bases of the junction left unmatched. The germline CDR1 and CDR2 sequences are SEHNR and FQNEAQ (reference sequence). A sample-barcoded 5' primer and a J-beta primer mix were used in a second PCR of about 7 to 11 cycles. All samples gave at least 2.5 million CDR3-containing paired-end reads. One entry per CDR3 protein results from TCRdb running MiXCR on the 5' RACE reads. The sample consists of more than 650,000 distinct CDR3 sequences, roughly 25% of them appearing once. These same data were also listed under a study on T cells of mothers and their children.

Specimen: blood. This chain connects TRBV7-9 to TRBJ2-7; 11 bases are shared with TRBD2. The source is a boy aged 5-17 years in good health. For the CDR3, the DNA is TGTGCCAGCACCCCGATTAGCGGGGGGGCGAGGGAGCAGTACTTC. It translates to CASTPISGGAREQYF.